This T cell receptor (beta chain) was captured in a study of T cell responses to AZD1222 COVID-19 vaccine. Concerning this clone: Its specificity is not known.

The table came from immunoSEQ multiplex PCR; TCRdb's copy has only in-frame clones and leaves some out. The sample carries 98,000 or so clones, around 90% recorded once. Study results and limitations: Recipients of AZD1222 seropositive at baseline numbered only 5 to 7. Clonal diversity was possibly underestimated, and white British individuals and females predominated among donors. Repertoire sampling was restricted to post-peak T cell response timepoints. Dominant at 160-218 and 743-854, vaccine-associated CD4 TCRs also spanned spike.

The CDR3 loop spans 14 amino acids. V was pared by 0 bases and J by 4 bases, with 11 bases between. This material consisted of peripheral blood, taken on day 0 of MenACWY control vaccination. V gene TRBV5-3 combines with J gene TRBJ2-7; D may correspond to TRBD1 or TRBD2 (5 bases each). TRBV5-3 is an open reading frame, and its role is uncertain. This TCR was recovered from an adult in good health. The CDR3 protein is CARSLAGAAYEQYF. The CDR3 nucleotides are TGTGCCAGAAGCTTGGCCGGGGCTGCTTACGAGCAGTACTTC.